This T cell receptor beta chain was identified during a study of glioma-infiltrating T cells. General study points: Tissue-blood divergence was below expectation in non-neoplastic patients, above in gliomas. Very few CDR3 sequences were shared between tissue and blood.

Per germline, CDR1 DFQATT and CDR2 SNEGSKA (reference sequence). The CDR3 runs to 14 residues. Trimming cost V 6 bases and J 1 base; bases outside gene matches: 8. The iRepertoire nested amplicon-rescue multiplex PCR amplified TCR alpha and beta CDR3s from RNA. For one-step reverse transcription and amplification, 100-400 ng of tissue mRNA or PBMC total RNA was used. TCRdb redid the calling of the multiplex PCR reads with MiXCR, one entry per CDR3 protein. The table lists under 150,000 distinct CDR3 sequences, approximately 39% of them singletons. A note on this clonotype: Antigen specificity is unknown.

The sequence was collected from a human donor with low-grade glioma or glioblastoma, undergoing nonglioma brain surgery, or in good health (not recorded which). The V and J genes are TRBV20-1 and TRBJ1-1; the match to TRBD1 covers 7 bases. The sequenced sample was glioma tissue, nonneoplastic brain tissue, or PBMCs (not recorded which). As DNA, the CDR3 is TGCAGTGCCAGGGGGATGGAGGGGAACACTGAAGCTTTCTTT. Its protein is CSARGMEGNTEAFF.